These 6 T cell receptor beta chains share one sample of origin, sequenced in a study of blood T cell repertoires in COVID-19. TCRdb's table, derived via immunoSEQ multiplex PCR, lists solely in-frame clones and lacks some. Among some 130,000 clones listed, around 89% were seen once. Specimen: peripheral blood. These receptor sequences come from a man between 65 and 80 years old with active COVID-19.

This rearrangement joins TRBV25-1 to TRBJ2-7; 7 bases match TRBD1. Germline V gives CDR1 MGHDK, CDR2 SYGVNS. The CDR3 is 15 residues long. V was pared by 5 bases and J by 7 bases, with 14 bases of the junction left unmatched. The CDR3 loop is CASSQTGNKVGEQYF. The CDR3 DNA sequence: TGTGCCAGCAGTCAGACAGGGAATAAGGTGGGGGAGCAGTACTTC.

This chain connects TRBV5-4 to TRBJ2-7; tentative D call: TRBD2 (6 bases). The germline CDR1 and CDR2 sequences are SGHNT and YYREEE (reference sequence). Trimming removed 2 bases from V and 4 bases from J, with 13 bases in between. The CDR3 loop spans 14 amino acids. The CDR3 DNA sequence: TGTGCCAGCAGCTTTGGAGGGAGTGGTTACGAGCAGTACTTC. Encoded protein: CASSFGGSGYEQYF.

V gene TRBV18 combines with J gene TRBJ1-1; D may be TRBD1 (5 bases). The CDR3 is 16 amino acids. The germline gives CDR1 KGHSH, CDR2 LQKENI. The V gene lost 3 bases and the J gene lost 0 bases, with 14 bases spanning the gap. The CDR3 protein is CASSPQSGRMNTEAFF. The CDR3 DNA is TGTGCCAGCTCACCTCAATCAGGGCGAATGAACACTGAAGCTTTCTTT. Combining the CDR3 with reference TRBV18 and TRBJ1-1 gives the whole variable domain NAGVMQNPRHLVRRRGQEARLRCSPMKGHSHVYWYRQLPEEGLKFMVYLQKENIIDESGMPKERFSAEFPKEGPSILRIQQVVRGDSAAYFCASSPQSGRMNTEAFFGQGTRLTVV.

This clone has only a few counts. The genes are TRBV9 and TRBJ2-7; 11 bases align to TRBD2. This CDR3 contains 14 residues. Germline lookup yields CDR1 SGDLS and CDR2 YYNGEE. V lost 7 bases and J lost 2; bases outside the gene matches: 5. The CDR3 reads CASGSGRGTYEQYF. The CDR3 DNA reads as TGTGCCAGCGGTAGCGGGAGGGGAACCTACGAGCAGTACTTC.

The chain uses TRBV28 and TRBJ2-3, with D hard to call. Germline-derived CDR1 and CDR2 are MDHEN and SYDVKM. V was pared by 1 base and J by 4 bases, with 9 bases between. The CDR3 sequence is 14 residues long. In DNA, the CDR3 is TGTGCCAGCAGTTTATACCCCGAGGCAGATACGCAGTATTTT. Translation: CASSLYPEADTQYF.

V is TRBV6-5 and J is TRBJ1-3, with no clear D. Germline V gives CDR1 MNHEY, CDR2 SVGAGI. Trimming left V 5 bases short and J 0 bases short, with 11 bases between. The CDR3 totals 15 residues. The chain's CDR3 is CASSTSRGSGNTIYF. In DNA, the CDR3 is TGTGCCAGCAGTACCTCTAGAGGCTCTGGAAACACCATATATTTT.